Reported below is one TCR beta chain. The data were obtained in a study of blood T cells in healthy people across ages. Germline V gene lookup returns CDR1 MNHEY and CDR2 SVGEGT. Trimming cost V 6 bases and J 1 base; bases outside gene matches: 4. The CDR3 extends over 14 amino acids. Primers used in a second PCR of about 7 to 12 cycles were a sample-barcoded 5' primer and a J-beta primer mix. TCRdb re-analysed the 5' RACE reads in MiXCR, keeping a single row per CDR3 protein. The table records hundreds of thousands of distinct CDR3 sequences, 40% to 50% of them present only once. This chain connects TRBV6-2 or TRBV6-3 to TRBJ2-3; 7 bases line up with TRBD2. The source is a man in his fifties or sixties in good health. Sequenced sample: blood. CDR3 DNA sequence: TGTGCCAGCAGACCTAGCGGCCGCACAGATACGCAGTATTTT. Residues: CASRPSGRTDTQYF.